These 3 T cell receptor beta chains originate from one sample sequenced in a study of blood T cell repertoires in COVID-19. The table came from immunoSEQ multiplex PCR; TCRdb's copy has only in-frame clones and leaves some out. The data contain around 280,000 clones, around 86% of them singletons. Sequenced: PBMCs or T cells enriched from blood (not recorded which). The receptors were gathered from a woman in her 40s who had recovered from COVID-19.

This clone occurred a few times. The chain employs TRBV7-2 and TRBJ1-3; tentatively, D is TRBD1 (5 bases). The CDR3 length is 15 residues. Deletions cut 6 bases from V and 0 bases from J, with 12 bases between. Germline loops: CDR1 SGHTA, CDR2 FQGNSA. The CDR3 DNA follows: TGTGCCAGCAGGCGACAGTCCCTCTCTGGAAACACCATATATTTT. This sequence encodes CASRRQSLSGNTIYF. The full variable domain, its missing parts supplied by reference TRBV7-2 and TRBJ1-3, is GAGVSQSPSNKVTEKGKDVELRCDPISGHTALYWYRQSLGQGLEFLIYFQGNSAPDKSGLPSDRFSAERTGGSVSTLTIQRTQQEDSAVYLCASRRQSLSGNTIYFGEGSWLTVV.

The chain carries TRBV4-3 and TRBJ1-2, with 7 bases identical to TRBD1. The CDR3 sequence is 15 residues long. With V trimmed by 3 bases and J by 5 bases, 9 bases remained unmatched. Germline V gene lookup returns CDR1 LGHNA and CDR2 YSLEER. Written as DNA, the CDR3 is TGCGCCAGCAGCCAGACCGGGACAGCTCTTTATGGCTACACCTTC. It yields the protein CASSQTGTALYGYTF.

Written as DNA, the CDR3 is TGTGCCAGTAGATCCGACAGTGGGGCCTCCTATGGCTACACCTTC. It encodes CASRSDSGASYGYTF. The chain couples TRBV19 to TRBJ1-2; a weak D match, TRBD1 (5 bases). The CDR3 has 15 residues. Germline CDR1 LNHDA, CDR2 SQIVND (reference sequence). V dropped 6 bases and J dropped 4 bases, with 18 bases sitting between them.